Presented here are 6 T cell receptor beta chains from one specimen sequenced in a study of neurological immune-mediated disorders. MiXCR, run by TCRdb on the 5' RACE reads, gives a single entry per CDR3 protein. Of over 50,000 distinct CDR3 sequences in the sample, around 3.4% were seen once. Source material: PBMCs. These receptors came from a middle-aged man with multiple sclerosis.

This clonotype was seen only a few times. V gene TRBV5-1 combines with J gene TRBJ2-5; TRBD1 aligns across 8 bases. J lost 5 bases, V lost 3 bases, and 3 bases had no gene match. The CDR3 runs 13 residues. Per the germline V gene, CDR1 is SGHRS and CDR2 is YFSETQ. The CDR3, as DNA: TGCGCCAGCAGCTCCCGGGACAGGGAGACCCAGTACTTC. Residues: CASSSRDRETQYF.

In this sample, this clonotype turned up many times. The chain joins TRBV25-1 to TRBJ2-5; 8 bases align to TRBD2. Germline V gene sequence: CDR1 MGHDK, CDR2 SYGVNS. Trimming cost V 1 base and J 2 bases; bases outside gene matches: 3. The CDR3 runs to 15 residues. CDR3 nucleotide sequence: TGTGCCAGCAGTGAATTAGGCGGGGGGCAAGAGACCCAGTACTTC. Amino acids: CASSELGGGQETQYF.

In its sample, this clonotype was seen many times. V gene TRBV4-1 combines with J gene TRBJ1-5; 10 nucleotides agree with TRBD1. The CDR3 loop spans 15 amino acids. Germline CDR1 and CDR2: MGHRA and YSYEKL. The trim removed 1 base at V and 4 bases at J, leaving 1 base unmatched. The CDR3 DNA sequence: TGCGCCAGCAGCCAAGGGACAGGGGGAAATCAGCCCCAGCATTTT. This codes for CASSQGTGGNQPQHF.

This clonotype was seen repeatedly, ten times or more. This chain connects TRBV10-3 to TRBJ1-1, with no clear D. Germline CDR1 ENHRY, CDR2 SYGVKD. This CDR3 contains 15 residues. Trimming left V 2 bases short and J 0 bases short, with 10 bases between. The CDR3 here is CAISEKGSMNTEAFF. As DNA, the CDR3 is TGTGCCATCAGTGAGAAAGGGTCCATGAACACTGAAGCTTTCTTT.

In this sample, this clonotype turned up many times. The chain is built from TRBV5-1 and TRBJ2-1; D not certain. Germline-derived CDR1 and CDR2 are SGHRS and YFSETQ. V was cut by 1 base and J by 3 bases, with 5 bases left in between. The CDR3 has 13 amino acids. The CDR3 spells CASSLSSYNEQFF. In DNA, the CDR3 is TGCGCCAGCAGCTTGAGTAGCTACAATGAGCAGTTCTTC.

This clonotype was seen at least ten times. The rearrangement joins TRBV20-1 to TRBJ2-3; no reliable D call. V lost 3 bases, J lost 0 bases, and 10 bases lay in between. The germline gives CDR1 DFQATT, CDR2 SNEGSKA (reference sequence). The CDR3 extends over 14 amino acids. The CDR3 loop reads CSASRPASTDTQYF. CDR3 coding DNA: TGCAGTGCTAGCAGACCGGCTAGCACAGATACGCAGTATTTT.